Described below is a single T cell receptor (beta chain) sequence and its context. Other DNA sequences in this specimen translate into the identical CDR3. Germline CDR1 is SGDLS and CDR2 is YYNGEE. V dropped 0 bases and J dropped 0 bases, with 7 bases sitting between them. The CDR3 sequence is 15 residues long. This sample is drawn from a study of T cell changes during pregnancy in multiple sclerosis. Profiling relied on immunoSEQ multiplex PCR, and the TCRdb table lists in-frame clones only, not all of them. The sample has around 57,000 clones, 80% to 90% seen once. The rearrangement links TRBV9 to TRBJ2-1; perhaps TRBD2 as D (6 bases). The sample here was peripheral blood, taken in the first trimester of pregnancy. The TCR originated in a female donor with multiple sclerosis, enrolled in a pregnancy study. This CDR3 is CASSVGGGSYNEQFF. The CDR3 region has the DNA TGTGCCAGCAGCGTAGGGGGAGGCTCCTACAATGAGCAGTTCTTC.